This T cell receptor (beta chain) was obtained from a study of blood T cell repertoires in COVID-19. Study context: Whether acute or convalescent, the COVID-19 samples came from the United States, Italy and Spain. Sources were T cells, B-cell-depleted T cells, or PBMCs; the material itself was cDNA or gDNA.

CDR3 length: 16 amino acids. The V gene lost 4 bases and the J gene lost 0 bases, with 16 bases spanning the gap. Germline assignment: CDR1 SGDLS and CDR2 YYNGEE. Some clones are missing from TCRdb's copy, which holds only in-frame ones; the method was immunoSEQ multiplex PCR. This sample has around 190,000 clones, with 80% found just once. The V call is TRBV9, the J call TRBJ1-1; possible D gene TRBD1, 5 bases. Sequenced sample: peripheral blood. The clonotype comes from a man aged 65-85 years with active or convalescent COVID-19. CDR3 DNA sequence: TGTGCCAGCAGCCTTGGGACTGACTTTATGAACACTGAAGCTTTCTTT. This encodes CASSLGTDFMNTEAFF.